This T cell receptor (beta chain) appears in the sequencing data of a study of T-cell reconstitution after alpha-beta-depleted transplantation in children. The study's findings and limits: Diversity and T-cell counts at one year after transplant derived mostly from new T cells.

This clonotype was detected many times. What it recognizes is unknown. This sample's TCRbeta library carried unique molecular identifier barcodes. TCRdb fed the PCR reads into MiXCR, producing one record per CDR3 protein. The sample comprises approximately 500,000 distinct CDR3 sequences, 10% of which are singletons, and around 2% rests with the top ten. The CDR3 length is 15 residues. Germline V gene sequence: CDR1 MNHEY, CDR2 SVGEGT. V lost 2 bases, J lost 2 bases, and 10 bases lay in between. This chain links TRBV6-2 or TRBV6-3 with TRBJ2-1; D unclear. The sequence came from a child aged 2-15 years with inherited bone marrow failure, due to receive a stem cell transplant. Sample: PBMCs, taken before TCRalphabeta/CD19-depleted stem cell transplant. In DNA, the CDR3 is TGTGCCAGCAGTTACATGCCAGTTACCTACAATGAGCAGTTCTTC. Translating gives CASSYMPVTYNEQFF.